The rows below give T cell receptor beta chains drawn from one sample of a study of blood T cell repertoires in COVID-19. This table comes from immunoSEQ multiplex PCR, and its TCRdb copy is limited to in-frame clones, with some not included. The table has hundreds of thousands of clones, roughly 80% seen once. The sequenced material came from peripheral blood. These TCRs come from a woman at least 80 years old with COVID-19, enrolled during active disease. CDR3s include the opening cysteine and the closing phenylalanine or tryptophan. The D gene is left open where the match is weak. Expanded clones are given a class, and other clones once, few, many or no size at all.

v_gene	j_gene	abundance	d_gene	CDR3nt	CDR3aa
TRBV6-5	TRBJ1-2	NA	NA	TGTGCCAGCAGCCCCGGTCTCAGGGGAGACTATGGCTACACCTTC	CASSPGLRGDYGYTF
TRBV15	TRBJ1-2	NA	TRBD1	TGTGCCACCAGCAGACCTGAAAGGAACAGGGGGGGTGGCTACACCTTC	CATSRPERNRGGGYTF
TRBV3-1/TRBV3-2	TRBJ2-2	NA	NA	TGTGCCAGCAGCCAACTATCCACCGGGGAGCTGTTTTTT	CASSQLSTGELFF
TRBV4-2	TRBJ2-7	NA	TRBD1	TGTGCCAGCAGCCGACGGGTTGGGGACAGGGACTACGAGCAGTACTTC	CASSRRVGDRDYEQYF
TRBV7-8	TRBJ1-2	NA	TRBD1	TGTGCCAGCAGCCACCGGGACAGGGGCGCGGGCGGTAATACTAACTATGGCTACACCTTC	CASSHRDRGAGGNTNYGYTF
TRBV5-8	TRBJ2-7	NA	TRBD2	TGTGCCAGCAGCTTGGCAAGAATTGCGGGGGGAGCCTACGAGCAGTACTTC	CASSLARIAGGAYEQYF
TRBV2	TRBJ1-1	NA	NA	TGTGCCAGCACTATGGACACCATCACTGAAGCTTTCTTT	CASTMDTITEAFF
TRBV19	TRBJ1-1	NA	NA	TGTGCCAGTAGTATAGAGTCACCCAGAAGAGCTTTCTTT	CASSIESPRRAFF
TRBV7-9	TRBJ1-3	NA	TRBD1	TGTGCCAGCAGCTTCAGGGGGGAAAGCTCTGGAAACACCATATATTTT	CASSFRGESSGNTIYF
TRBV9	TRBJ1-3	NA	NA	TGTGCCAGCAGCCCAAGAGCTAGCTCTGGAAACACCATATATTTT	CASSPRASSGNTIYF
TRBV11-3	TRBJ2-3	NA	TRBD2	TGTGCCAGCAGCTTAGAGTCCCCGCTAGCGGGAGGCCTGGGCACAGATACGCAGTATTTT	CASSLESPLAGGLGTDTQYF
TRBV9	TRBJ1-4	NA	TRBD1	TGTGCCAGCAGCGCCCGGACAGGTCCCCCAACTAATGAAAAACTGTTTTTT	CASSARTGPPTNEKLFF
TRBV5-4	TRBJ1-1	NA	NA	TGTGCCAGCAGCATATTTAACACTGAAGCTTTCTTT	CASSIFNTEAFF
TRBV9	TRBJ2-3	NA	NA	TGTGCCAGCAGCTTTACCGGGACTTCGACGGCAGATACGCAGTATTTT	CASSFTGTSTADTQYF
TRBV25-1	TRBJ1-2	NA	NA	TGTGCCAGCAGTGAAAGAGGCAGCTATGGCTACACCTTC	CASSERGSYGYTF
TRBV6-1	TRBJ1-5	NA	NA	TGTGCCAGCAGTGAAGCGGGCAGCAATCAGCCCCAGCATTTT	CASSEAGSNQPQHF
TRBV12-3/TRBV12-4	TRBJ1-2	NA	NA	TGTGCCAGCAGTTTTGCGGGGGATGGGGGCTACACCTTC	CASSFAGDGGYTF
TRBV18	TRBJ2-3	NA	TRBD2	TGTGCCAGCTCACCACTAAGGACTAGCGGGCCGACAGATACGCAGTATTTT	CASSPLRTSGPTDTQYF
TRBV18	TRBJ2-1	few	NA	TGTGCCAGCTCCCACACACACAAACTAGACGGTGAGCAGTTCTTC	CASSHTHKLDGEQFF
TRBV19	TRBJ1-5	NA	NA	TGTGCCAGTGCCTCAGGGAAAAATCAGCCCCAGCATTTT	CASASGKNQPQHF
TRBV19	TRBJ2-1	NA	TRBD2	TGTGCCAGTAGTAGTGGAAGCGGGACCTCCTACAATGAGCAGTTCTTC	CASSSGSGTSYNEQFF
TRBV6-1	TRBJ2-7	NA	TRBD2	TGTGCCAGCAGTGATAGCGGGAGGCTCTACGAGCAGTACTTC	CASSDSGRLYEQYF
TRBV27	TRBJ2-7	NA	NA	TGTGCCAGCAGTTCTGGGAGGCCCACCTACGAGCAGTACTTC	CASSSGRPTYEQYF
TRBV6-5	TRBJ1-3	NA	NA	TGTGCCAGCAGGGAGGGGCTGGCTGGAAACACCATATATTTT	CASREGLAGNTIYF
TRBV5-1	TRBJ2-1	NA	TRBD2	TGCGCCAGCAGCTCAGGACTAGCGGATAACAATGAGCAGTTCTTC	CASSSGLADNNEQFF
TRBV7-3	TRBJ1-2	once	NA	TGTGCCAGCAGCTTATCGGCAGGGGAAAGTGGAGGCTACACCTTC	CASSLSAGESGGYTF
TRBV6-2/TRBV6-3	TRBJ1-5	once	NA	TGTGCCAGCAGTTATATCCTGGGGCGACAGGTAAAGGGTCAGCCCCAGCATTTT	CASSYILGRQVKGQPQHF
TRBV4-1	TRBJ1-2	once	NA	TGCGCCAGCAGCCAATCGGTCCTAAACTATGGCTACACCTTC	CASSQSVLNYGYTF
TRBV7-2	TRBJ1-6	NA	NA	TGTGCCAGCAGCTTTATTTCGGGGGCCCTCCACTTT	CASSFISGALHF
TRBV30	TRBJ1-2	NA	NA	TGTGCCTGGCGGGCGGCAGGGGATAACTATGGCTACACCTTC	CAWRAAGDNYGYTF
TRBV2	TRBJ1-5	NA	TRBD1	TGTGCCAGCAGTGGGGACAGGGGTTATAGCAATCAGCCCCAGCATTTT	CASSGDRGYSNQPQHF
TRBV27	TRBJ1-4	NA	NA	TGTGCCAGCAGGAGGACAACAGCTAATGAAAAACTGTTTTTT	CASRRTTANEKLFF
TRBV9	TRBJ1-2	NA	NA	TGTGCCAGCAGCAACACGGGGGGCGTATATGGCTACACCTTC	CASSNTGGVYGYTF
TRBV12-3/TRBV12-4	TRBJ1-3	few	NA	TGTGCCAGCAGAACAGCCTCTGGAAACACCATATATTTT	CASRTASGNTIYF
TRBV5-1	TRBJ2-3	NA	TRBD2	TGCGCCAGCAGCTTAGTACTAGCGGGGGCGACAGATACGCAGTATTTT	CASSLVLAGATDTQYF
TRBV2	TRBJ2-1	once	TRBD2	TGTGCCAGCAGGAATCCCTGGAGCGGGAGGGCCTACAATGAGCAGTTCTTC	CASRNPWSGRAYNEQFF
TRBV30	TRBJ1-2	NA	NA	TGTGCCTGGAGTATTATTTCGGCTAACTATGGCTACACCTTC	CAWSIISANYGYTF
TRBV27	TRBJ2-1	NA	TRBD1	TGTGCCAGCAGTCCCTCCGACAGGGTGGGGCTCCTTAGATCCTACAATGAGCAGTTCTTC	CASSPSDRVGLLRSYNEQFF
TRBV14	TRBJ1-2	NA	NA	TGTGCCAGCAGCCAAGTGGGGCGAAGCATCTATGGCTACACCTTC	CASSQVGRSIYGYTF
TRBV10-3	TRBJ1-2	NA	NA	TGTGCCATCTTGGCAGGGTATAGCAATGGCTACACCTTC	CAILAGYSNGYTF
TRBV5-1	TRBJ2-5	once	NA	TGCGCCAGCAGACTGATGGACCAAGAGACCCAGTACTTC	CASRLMDQETQYF
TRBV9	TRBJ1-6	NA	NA	TGTGCCAGCAGCGTAGTACCGGACAGTAATTCACCCCTCCACTTT	CASSVVPDSNSPLHF
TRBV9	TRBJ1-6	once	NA	TGTGCCAGCAGCGTAGGGAGGGGTGGATCACCCCTCCACTTT	CASSVGRGGSPLHF
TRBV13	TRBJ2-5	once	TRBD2	TGTGCCAGCAGCTTAGAGCGGGGGGCTGGGACCCAGTACTTC	CASSLERGAGTQYF
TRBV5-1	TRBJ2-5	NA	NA	TGCGCCAGCAGCTTGAGGGGGGGCCGGGAGACCCAGTACTTC	CASSLRGGRETQYF
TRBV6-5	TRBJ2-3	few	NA	TGTGCCAGCACTCCATCTGAGAGGGCGCAGTATTTT	CASTPSERAQYF
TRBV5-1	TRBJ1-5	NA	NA	TGCGCCAGCAGCACCTGGGAGGGCGAGCAGCCCCAGCATTTT	CASSTWEGEQPQHF
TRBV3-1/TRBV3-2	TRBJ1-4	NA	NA	TGTGCCCCAAGGGCAGGGTCAACTAATGAAAAACTGTTTTTT	CAPRAGSTNEKLFF
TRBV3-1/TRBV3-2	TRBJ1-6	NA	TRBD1	TGTGCCAGCAGCCAGGGGACAGGGAATTCACCCCTCCACTTT	CASSQGTGNSPLHF
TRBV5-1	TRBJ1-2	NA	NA	TGCGCCAGCAGCTTGGGCGGACAGTCCCTAGGCTACACCTTC	CASSLGGQSLGYTF
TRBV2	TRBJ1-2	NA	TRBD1	TGTGCCAGCCGGGGACAGGGGTACTATGGCTACACCTTC	CASRGQGYYGYTF
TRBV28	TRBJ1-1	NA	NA	TGTGCCAGCAGGGCTCGGGACTCCGGGGGAACTGAAGCTTTCTTT	CASRARDSGGTEAFF
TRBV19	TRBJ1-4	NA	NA	TGTGCCAGTACTGAATTCTCCAGGCACGAAAAACTGTTTTTT	CASTEFSRHEKLFF